The clone carrying this TCR beta chain has only a few counts. As yet, its antigen is unknown. Because this beta chain is a stray read in a library intended to capture alpha chains, its abundance should not be given much weight. The time point is: sample taken at primary tumor resection. Sequencing of whole RNA from tumor, nontumor lung or frozen PBMC involved no sorting. The donor population consisted of 72 patients with untreated, early-stage non-small cell lung cancer. This record comes from a study of spatial heterogeneity in lung cancer. Study results and limitations: Expanded tumor TCRs that were ubiquitous appeared in blood more at resection than follow-up.

The CDR3 has 15 amino acids. Trimming removed 4 bases from V and 5 bases from J, with 17 bases in between. CDR1 is LGHDT, CDR2 YNNKEL, per germline (reference sequence). From the 5' RACE reads, TCRdb called clonotypes with MiXCR, one entry per CDR3 protein. The data hold thousands of distinct CDR3 sequences, with less than 70% observed a single time. The chain recombines TRBV3-1 with TRBJ2-5, with TRBD2 as a possible D gene (5 bases). The sample consisted of PBMCs, taken at surgery. The source is a female donor with early-stage non-small cell lung cancer. The CDR3 nucleotides are TGTGCCAGCAGCCTTAAGGGCACCCCGGGGGAGACCCAGTACTTC. This encodes CASSLKGTPGETQYF.